These 24 T cell receptor beta chains share one sample of origin, sequenced in a study of shared clonotypes between healthy human individuals. Here immunoSEQ multiplex PCR was the method, and the copy in TCRdb shows in-frame clones only, minus some. In the table there are hundreds of thousands of clones, around 72% of which are singletons. The sample taken for sequencing was memory CD4+ T cells sorted from blood. The subset denotes: CD45RA-negative fraction. The receptor set was obtained from a young woman in good health.

Ten or more counts support this clone. The chain employs TRBV11-2 and TRBJ2-7, with D possibly matching TRBD1 (6 bases). Germline CDR1 and CDR2: SGHAT and FQNNGV. The ends were cut back, 1 base at V and 3 bases at J, with 13 bases in the middle. The CDR3 covers 15 residues. In nucleotides, the CDR3 is TGTGCCAGCAGCTTAGCCAGGGGTTTTGACTACGAGCAGTACTTC. It yields the protein CASSLARGFDYEQYF.

This sequence joins TRBV27 and TRBJ2-5, with D perhaps TRBD2 (6 bases). TRBJ2-7 matches the DNA end more closely, so the J call is doubtful. CDR1 is MNHEY and CDR2 is SMNVEV in the germline V gene (reference sequence). The CDR3 contains 13 residues. The chain's CDR3 is CASSQDGAGEQYF. The CDR3 coding sequence is TGTGCCAGCAGTCAGGACGGAGCGGGCGAGCAGTACTTC.

This clone was seen a few times. The chain couples TRBV2 to TRBJ2-3; D remains unclear. Germline lookup yields CDR1 SNHLY and CDR2 FYNNEI. This CDR3 has 16 amino acids. Trimming took off 6 bases at V and 1 base at J, with 17 bases between the two ends. The DNA for the CDR3 is TGTGCCAGCAGACCATACACCCCTGGGGGCACAGATACGCAGTATTTT. It codes for CASRPYTPGGTDTQYF.

This chain links TRBV11-1 with TRBJ2-1; 7 bases line up with TRBD1. This CDR3 contains 14 residues. The germline V gene has CDR1 SGHAT and CDR2 FQDESV (reference sequence). V lost 3 bases and J lost 4; bases outside the gene matches: 3. The CDR3 DNA follows: TGTGCCAGCAGCTTTCGGGACAGTTACAATGAGCAGTTCTTC. As protein: CASSFRDSYNEQFF.

V is TRBV10-3 and J is TRBJ2-7; 9 bases align to TRBD1. This CDR3 has 16 residues. CDR1 and CDR2 from the germline V gene are ENHRY and SYGVKD. V lost 4 bases and J lost 0; bases outside the gene matches: 7. CDR3 amino acids: CAISGGQGSISYEQYF. The CDR3 nucleotides read TGTGCCATCAGTGGCGGACAGGGGTCGATCTCCTACGAGCAGTACTTC.

There are a few counts of this clone. This chain uses TRBV2 with TRBJ2-1, with D possibly matching TRBD2 (5 bases). Trimming took 5 bases from V and 5 from J, leaving 16 bases between them. This CDR3 is built from 15 residues. Germline V gene lookup returns CDR1 SNHLY and CDR2 FYNNEI. The CDR3 reads CASSTMGTRNNEQFF. The DNA of the CDR3 is TGTGCCAGCAGTACAATGGGAACTAGAAACAATGAGCAGTTCTTC.

This sequence joins TRBV28 and TRBJ2-7; possibly TRBD1 for D (6 bases). The germline V gene encodes CDR1 MDHEN and CDR2 SYDVKM. V dropped 7 bases and J dropped 0 bases, with 16 bases sitting between them. CDR3 size: 15 residues. This chain's CDR3 is CASKTRGLSSYEQYF. CDR3 sequence (DNA): TGTGCCAGCAAAACAAGGGGGTTAAGCTCCTACGAGCAGTACTTC.

This rearrangement joins TRBV7-3 to TRBJ2-1, with TRBD2 matching 8 bases. Looked up from germline, CDR1 is SGHTA and CDR2 is FQGTGA. CDR3 length: 15 residues. Trimming cost V 5 bases and J 4 bases; bases outside gene matches: 7. The CDR3 sequence is CASSRAGDQYNEQFF. CDR3 nucleotide sequence: TGTGCCAGCAGCCGAGCGGGAGACCAGTACAATGAGCAGTTCTTC.

This clone was seen only a few times. This chain links TRBV27 with TRBJ2-5; the match to TRBD1 covers 7 bases. Germline loops: CDR1 MNHEY, CDR2 SMNVEV (reference sequence). The CDR3 is 13 residues long. V trimming: 6 bases; J trimming: 2 bases; junction bases outside the gene matches: 3. The CDR3 nucleotides are TGTGCCAGCAGAAGGACAGGTCAAGAGACCCAGTACTTC. As protein: CASRRTGQETQYF.

This clone has more than one count but fewer than ten. The rearrangement uses TRBV21-1 and TRBJ1-1; the DNA was not used to check the table's D call, TRBD1. TRBV21-1 is tagged as a pseudogene. The CDR3 is 17 residues long. The CDR3 sequence is CASSKYPGHRVGTEAFF. The CDR3 bases are TGTGCCAGCAGCAAATATCCGGGACACCGGGTGGGGACTGAAGCTTTCTTT.

V and J are TRBV28 and TRBJ1-1; D gene ambiguous. Per the germline V gene, CDR1 is MDHEN and CDR2 is SYDVKM. CDR3 length equals 15 residues. V was clipped by 8 bases and J by 3 bases, with 19 bases between them. This chain's CDR3 is CASCQRPSQDTEAFF. The CDR3 DNA sequence: TGTGCCAGCTGCCAAAGGCCGTCTCAGGACACTGAAGCTTTCTTT.

In its sample, this clone was seen once. The junction shows a germline mismatch at one end, possibly a read error. J is TRBJ1-4 and V is TRBV2, with unresolved D. The CDR3 extends over 14 amino acids. Germline V gives CDR1 SNHLY, CDR2 FYNNEI. The DNA for the CDR3 is TGTGCCAGCAGTGTGTCGAGGACTAGTGAAAAACTGTTTTTT. It translates to CASSVSRTSEKLFF.

This clone was observed many times. This chain joins TRBV28 and TRBJ2-2; 8 bases align to TRBD2. V trimming: 9 bases; J trimming: 4 bases; junction bases outside the gene matches: 7. In germline, CDR1 is MDHEN, CDR2 SYDVKM. This CDR3 is built from 14 residues. CDR3 DNA: TGTGCCAGTCAAAGTAGCGGGACCACCGGGGAGCTGTTTTTT. Its translation is CASQSSGTTGELFF. Looking up the rest from reference TRBV28 and TRBJ2-2 gives the full variable domain: DVKVTQSSRYLVKRTGEKVFLECVQDMDHENMFWYRQDPGLGLRLIYFSYDVKMKEKGDIPEGYSVSREKKERFSLILESASTNQTSMYLCASQSSGTTGELFFGEGSRLTVL.

Points on this clone: It may be a read error: a sequence one base away is much more abundant. V and J are TRBV14 and TRBJ1-1, with TRBD1 matching 8 bases. Germline V gene lookup returns CDR1 SGHDN and CDR2 FVKESK. J gave up 7 bases and V 5 bases, and 6 bases lay outside the gene matches. CDR3 size: 13 residues. The CDR3 nucleotides read TGTGCCAGCAGCGGACAGGGATATATTGAAGCTTTCTTT. Its translation is CASSGQGYIEAFF. The full variable domain, with the rest looked up from reference TRBV14 and TRBJ1-1, is EAGVTQFPSHSVIEKGQTVTLRCDPISGHDNLYWYRRVMGKEIKFLLHFVKESKQDESGMPNNRFLAERTGGTYSTLKVQPAELEDSGVYFCASSGQGYIEAFFGQGTRLTVV.

The V call is TRBV19, the J call TRBJ1-5, with 7 bases lining up with TRBD1. The CDR3 sequence is 13 residues long. Germline-derived CDR1 and CDR2 are LNHDA and SQIVND (reference sequence). Losses at the gene ends were 6 bases for V and 4 bases for J; bases not matched to a gene: 3. CDR3 sequence: CASRQGRNQPQHF. The CDR3 coding sequence is TGTGCCAGTAGACAGGGGAGGAATCAGCCCCAGCATTTT.

This chain joins TRBV28 and TRBJ2-1; a possible D gene is TRBD2 (6 bases). Trimming cost V 1 base and J 5 bases, with 12 bases left between them. CDR1 and CDR2 from the germline V gene are MDHEN and SYDVKM. The CDR3 consists of 15 residues. CDR3 sequence (DNA): TGTGCCAGCAGTTTATTGGTGGGGGAGGACAATGAGCAGTTCTTC. It yields the protein CASSLLVGEDNEQFF.

The chain is built from TRBV11-3 and TRBJ2-1; no clear D. Germline CDR1 reads SGHNT; CDR2 reads YENEEA. Trimming shortened V by 1 base and J by 6 bases, and 7 bases separated the two germline ends. The CDR3 covers 13 residues. This CDR3 reads CASSLGATNEQFF. DNA for the CDR3: TGTGCCAGCAGCTTAGGCGCTACCAATGAGCAGTTCTTC.

The chain combines TRBV27 with TRBJ2-1; 7 positions match TRBD1. V dropped 5 bases and J dropped 0; count of bases not matched to a gene: 4. Germline V gene data show CDR1 as MNHEY and CDR2 as SMNVEV (reference sequence). This CDR3 is 15 amino acids long. The chain's CDR3 is CASSNRDSSYNEQFF. DNA for the CDR3: TGTGCCAGCAGTAACCGGGACAGCTCCTACAATGAGCAGTTCTTC.

The chain recombines TRBV13 with TRBJ2-7; no reliable D call. Looked up from germline, CDR1 is PRHDT and CDR2 is FYEKMQ (reference sequence). This CDR3 is built from 15 residues. V was cut by 3 bases and J by 2 bases, with 14 bases left in between. The CDR3 nucleotides read TGTGCCAGCAGCTTCGCCGCTAGGACCCCCTACGAGCAGTACTTC. Translation: CASSFAARTPYEQYF. The full variable domain, completed using reference TRBV13 and TRBJ2-7, is AAGVIQSPRHLIKEKRETATLKCYPIPRHDTVYWYQQGPGQDPQFLISFYEKMQSDKGSIPDRFSAQQFSDYHSELNMSSLELGDSALYFCASSFAARTPYEQYFGPGTRLTVT.

The chain links TRBV5-4 to TRBJ2-2, with TRBD2 matching over 13 bases. This CDR3 has 16 amino acids. CDR1 SGHNT and CDR2 YYREEE come from the germline V gene (reference sequence). With V trimmed by 4 bases and J by 7 bases, 7 bases remained unmatched. The CDR3 spells CASSPTSGRALGELFF. The CDR3, as DNA: TGTGCCAGCAGCCCTACTAGCGGGAGGGCCCTCGGGGAGCTGTTTTTT. Full variable domain (outside the CDR3, taken from reference TRBV5-4 and TRBJ2-2): ETGVTQSPTHLIKTRGQQVTLRCSSQSGHNTVSWYQQALGQGPQFIFQYYREEENGRGNFPPRFSGLQFPNYSSELNVNALELDDSALYLCASSPTSGRALGELFFGEGSRLTVL.

The rearrangement links TRBV20-1 to TRBJ2-7; weak D call: TRBD2 (6 bases). CDR1 DFQATT and CDR2 SNEGSKA come from the germline V gene (reference sequence). This CDR3 has 11 amino acids. This CDR3 reads CSSLRGYEQYF. The CDR3 DNA follows: TGCAGCTCCCTGCGGGGTTACGAGCAGTACTTC.

This rearrangement joins TRBV10-2 to TRBJ2-7; 7 bases fit TRBD1. Looked up from germline, CDR1 is WSHSY and CDR2 is SAAADI. The CDR3 consists of 14 residues. J gave up 0 bases and V 8 bases, and 7 bases lay outside the gene matches. Here the CDR3 DNA reads TGCGCCAGCCGATGGGACAGAAACTCCTACGAGCAGTACTTC. Translated: CASRWDRNSYEQYF.

This clone showed up just a few times. The gene calls are TRBV28 and TRBJ1-1; no clear D. From germline, CDR1 is MDHEN and CDR2 SYDVKM. Trimming left V 3 bases short and J 2 bases short, with 16 bases between. The CDR3 spans 16 residues. The CDR3 nucleotides read TGTGCCAGCAGTTTTATTAGCAAAGGGAGCAACACTGAAGCTTTCTTT. It is translated as CASSFISKGSNTEAFF.

The genes are TRBV6-5 and TRBJ1-5; possibly TRBD1 for D (6 bases). This CDR3 has 15 amino acids. Germline V lookup: CDR1 MNHEY, CDR2 SVGAGI. Trimming removed 0 bases from V and 5 bases from J, with 11 bases in between. CDR3 sequence (DNA): TGTGCCAGCAGTTACTCGAACAGGGTAGATCAGCCCCAGCATTTT. It encodes CASSYSNRVDQPQHF.